This T cell receptor (beta chain) was identified during a study of blood T cells in healthy people across ages. The CDR3 length is 15 residues. Trimming removed 0 bases from V and 4 bases from J, with 12 bases in between. Germline CDR1 and CDR2: MGHRA and YSYEKL. This clonotype was observed a few times. The second PCR ran about 6 to 11 cycles with a sample-barcoded 5' primer and J-beta primers. Sequencing yielded, for each sample, at least 2.5 million paired-end reads carrying CDR3. TCRdb called the 5' RACE reads again in MiXCR, with one record for every CDR3 protein. This sample yields about 800,000 distinct CDR3 sequences, of which 25% are seen a single time; approximately 4% belongs to the top ten. This sample was also put to use in a study of T cells of mothers and their children. That source reports: A few healthy Caucasian mothers, along with their six children, were the donors.

This TCR was recovered from a boy aged 10-17 years in good health. Sequenced input: blood. The chain recombines TRBV4-1 with TRBJ1-2; the D gene is possibly TRBD1 (6 bases). The CDR3 DNA reads TGCGCCAGCAGCCAAGAGGCCCCGACAGGCTATGGCTACACCTTC. Translated, it gives CASSQEAPTGYGYTF.